These 10 T cell receptor beta chains came from one sample sequenced in a study of CD8+ T cells in alopecia areata. cDNA prepared by RNA extraction and subsequent reverse transcription served as the template for sequencing. This table comes from immunoSEQ multiplex PCR, and its TCRdb copy is limited to in-frame clones, with some not included. The record shows 200,000 to 300,000 clones for this sample, with no singletons present. Markers used for sorting pooled cutaneous lymph node cells were CD4, CD8alpha, NKG2D, NKG2ACE and others. The sequenced material came from CD4+ T cells sorted from a lymph node. The source is a C3H/HeJ mouse with alopecia areata. The mice in this strain carry MHC haplotype H2-k.

With respect to this clone: Genes and germline come from the mouse. The read comes to an end 4 residues before the CDR3 does, leaving the germline J gene to fill in the end. The genes are TRBV13-1 and TRBJ2-7, with 7 bases that match TRBD2. CDR1 is NSHNY, CDR2 SYGAGN, per germline. After removal of 3 bases from V and 0 bases from J, the junction contained 0 bases not matched to a gene. This CDR3 comprises 13 residues. The sequenced CDR3 bases are TGTGCCAGCAGTGTGGGGGGCTCCTAT. This encodes CASSVGGSY. The CDR3, in full, reads CASSVGGSYEQYF.

As for this clone: The gene names given are mouse names. Read coverage stops 3 residues before the CDR3 terminus; the germline J gene supplies the remainder. V gene TRBV1 combines with J gene TRBJ1-6; TRBD1 might be the D (6 bases). TRBJ1-6 is known as an ORF, though its function is uncertain. Between the trimmed V and J ends, which lost 3 bases and 0 bases, there was a span of 9 bases. CDR3 length: 16 residues. Germline values: CDR1 NSQYPW, CDR2 LRSPGD (reference sequence). The CDR3 spells CTCSAHRDSYNSPLYF. The covered CDR3 bases are TGCACCTGCAGTGCGCACAGGGATTCCTATAATTCGCCC.

A note on this clone: The gene symbols are mouse symbols. Read sequence stops 4 residues before the CDR3 end, and the germline J gene provides the missing end. The same CDR3 also results from other DNA sequences found in this sample. The rearrangement uses TRBV5 and TRBJ2-1, with 8 bases lining up with TRBD1. Germline CDR1 LGHNA, CDR2 YNLKQL (reference sequence). Trimming took 4 bases from V and 5 from J; bases not matched to a gene: 4. The CDR3 extends over 14 amino acids. The CDR3 spells CASSLGQGDAEQFF. CDR3 DNA (partial): TGTGCCAGCAGCCTTGGACAGGGAGATGCT.

Remarks on this clone: Each gene name is a mouse one. The part of the CDR3 DNA that was read is TGTGCCAGCAGTATACGAAGACAGGGGGCGAACACA. Translated: CASSIRRQGANT. From start to end, the CDR3 is CASSIRRQGANTEVFF. This rearrangement joins TRBV19 to TRBJ1-1, with 10 positions matching TRBD1. The read stops 4 residues short of the end of the CDR3; the missing end is completed from the germline J gene. V lost 1 base to trimming and J lost 1 base; unmatched junction nucleotides: 4. In germline, CDR1 is FNHDT, CDR2 SITEND (reference sequence). The CDR3 runs to 16 residues.

This clone was found a few times. The gene names here belong to mouse. The CDR3 goes on 4 residues after the read ends, and that part is filled in from the germline J gene. This chain joins TRBV31 and TRBJ2-5; D uncertain. The CDR3 totals 13 residues. V shed 0 bases and J shed 2 bases, with 6 bases lying between them. The germline V gene encodes CDR1 GKSSPN and CDR2 SITVG. CDR3 residues: CAWSLASQDTQYF. CDR3 DNA, as far as it was read: TGTGCCTGGAGTCTAGCCAGCCAAGAC.

Details on this clone: Gene names denote mouse genes. The read halts 4 residues ahead of the CDR3 end, with the missing end drawn from the germline J gene. The same CDR3 is also encoded by other DNA sequences in this sample. J is TRBJ2-3 and V is TRBV13-3; 7 bases fit TRBD2. Germline V gene lookup returns CDR1 NNHDY and CDR2 SYVADS. Trimming cost V 5 bases and J 1 base; bases outside gene matches: 4. There are 14 residues in the CDR3. CDR3 protein: CASSPGGGAETLYF. The DNA read from the CDR3 is TGTGCCAGCAGCCCGGGGGGGGGTGCAGAA.

This clone showed up just a few times. The genes and germline here are from mouse. The missing CDR3 end, 4 residues past where the read stops, is filled in from the germline J gene. The chain couples TRBV5 to TRBJ2-3; 7 bases are shared with TRBD2. Germline V gives CDR1 LGHNA, CDR2 YNLKQL (reference sequence). This CDR3 comprises 16 residues. V gave up 0 bases and J gave up 0 bases; unmatched junction bases: 3. CDR3 loop: CASSQELGSSAETLYF. CDR3 DNA (partial): TGTGCCAGCAGCCAAGAACTGGGGTCTAGTGCAGAA.

This clone was seen more than once but under ten times. The genes and germline here are from mouse. The read is 4 residues too short to cover the CDR3 end, so that end is filled in from the germline J gene. The chain uses TRBV1 and TRBJ2-4; TRBD1 agrees at 9 bases. Per germline, CDR1 NSQYPW and CDR2 LRSPGD (reference sequence). V lost 3 bases, J lost 0 bases, and 4 bases stayed unmatched. This CDR3 spans 16 amino acids. The CDR3: CTCSAWTGESQNTLYF. CDR3 bases read: TGCACCTGCAGTGCGTGGACAGGGGAGAGTCAAAAC.

This clone showed up just a few times. Mouse names are used for the genes. The CDR3: CASSQETGADSDYTF. The CDR3 DNA, read in part, is TGTGCCAGCAGCCAAGAGACAGGGGCGGACTCC. This chain joins TRBV5 and TRBJ1-2; 8 bases align to TRBD1. The observed sequence ends 4 residues before the CDR3 terminus, with the missing tail filled in from the germline J gene. The CDR3 sequence is 15 residues long. Trimming cost V 0 bases and J 3 bases; bases outside gene matches: 3. Germline V gives CDR1 LGHNA, CDR2 YNLKQL (reference sequence).

Comment on this clone: Here the gene names and germline are mouse. Sequencing ends 4 residues short of the CDR3 end; the germline J gene provides the rest. This chain joins TRBV13-1 and TRBJ2-7; 8 bases are shared with TRBD1. There are 12 residues in the CDR3. Germline V lookup: CDR1 NSHNY, CDR2 SYGAGN. CDR3: CASRQGGYEQYF. Incomplete CDR3 DNA: TGTGCCAGCAGACAGGGGGGATAT.